Listed here are 24 T cell receptor beta chains from one sample, sequenced in a study of monozygotic twins with inflammatory bowel disease. TCRdb reanalyzed the 5' RACE reads and collapses them to one entry per CDR3 protein, without DNA. Recorded for this sample: some 190,000 distinct CDR3 sequences. Sequencing was carried out using blood. The receptors come from a human donor with ulcerative colitis or Crohn's disease, or a healthy co-twin of an affected twin (not recorded which).

The V and J genes are TRBV5-4 and TRBJ2-2; TCRdb's D call, TRBD2, is unchecked because there is no DNA. Germline assignment: CDR1 SGHNT and CDR2 YYREEE (reference sequence). This CDR3 spans 20 amino acids. The CDR3 sequence: CACSLQWYREGHANTGELFF.

This chain uses TRBV18 with TRBJ2-3; no DNA is available, so the TRBD1 call from TCRdb remains unchecked. The CDR3 totals 16 residues. Germline values: CDR1 KGHSH, CDR2 LQKENI. The CDR3: CASSPRAGVSTDTQYF.

V and J are TRBV12-3 or TRBV12-4 and TRBJ2-5; lacking DNA, the TRBD1 call made by TCRdb goes unchecked. The CDR3 is 14 amino acids. The CDR3 loop reads CASSLHGGSETQYF.

CDR3 sequence: CSAGGGVNTEAFF. The chain uses TRBV20-1 and TRBJ1-1. This CDR3 has 13 residues. Germline assignment: CDR1 DFQATT and CDR2 SNEGSKA (reference sequence).

The chain couples TRBV20-1 to TRBJ2-5. Germline-derived CDR1 and CDR2 are DFQATT and SNEGSKA (reference sequence). CDR3 length: 13 residues. This chain's CDR3 is CSARPVARETQYF.

This rearrangement joins TRBV27 to TRBJ1-1; as DNA is missing, the TRBD1 call by TCRdb cannot be tested. The CDR3 extends over 15 amino acids. CDR1 is MNHEY, CDR2 SMNVEV, per germline (reference sequence). CDR3 loop: CASSLISYPGTEAFF.

The chain joins TRBV29-1 to TRBJ2-1; lacking DNA, the TRBD2 call made by TCRdb goes unchecked. The CDR3 extends over 15 amino acids. CDR1 is SQVTM, CDR2 ANQGSEA, per germline. The CDR3 sequence is CSVEPTSGGANEQFF.

This chain connects TRBV5-1 to TRBJ1-5. CDR1 and CDR2 from the germline V gene are SGHRS and YFSETQ. This CDR3 region has 15 residues. The CDR3 loop is CASSLAGQVGQPQHF.

V and J are TRBV30 and TRBJ1-1. CDR1 is GTSNPN, CDR2 SVGIG, per germline (reference sequence). This CDR3 is 13 amino acids long. CDR3 residues: CAWSQGINTEAFF.

The chain uses TRBV11-2 and TRBJ2-4; checking the TCRdb D call of TRBD2 is not possible without DNA. This CDR3 has 18 amino acids. Per the germline V gene, CDR1 is SGHAT and CDR2 is FQNNGV. The CDR3 protein is CASSLPPQAGGSKNIQYF.

The chain is built from TRBV28 and TRBJ2-4; TCRdb returns TRBD1, unconfirmable since there is no DNA. Looked up from germline, CDR1 is MDHEN and CDR2 is SYDVKM. CDR3 length equals 15 residues. CDR3 amino acids: CASSQDSRFKNIQYF.

The rearrangement uses TRBV30 and TRBJ2-1. Germline V lookup: CDR1 GTSNPN, CDR2 SVGIG (reference sequence). The CDR3 consists of 12 residues. This CDR3 reads CAWSPRLNEQFF.

The chain couples TRBV20-1 to TRBJ2-1; without DNA, the TCRdb call of TRBD1 cannot be checked. This CDR3 is built from 16 residues. The germline gives CDR1 DFQATT, CDR2 SNEGSKA (reference sequence). The CDR3 loop reads CSASTSLQVARVEQFF.

V gene TRBV25-1 combines with J gene TRBJ1-1. The V gene's germline CDR1 is MGHDK and CDR2 SYGVNS. The CDR3 loop spans 12 amino acids. The CDR3 spells CTSIRREGEAFF.

The rearrangement joins TRBV6-2 or TRBV6-3 to TRBJ2-7; no DNA is available, so the TRBD1 call from TCRdb remains unchecked. Germline CDR1 is MNHEY and CDR2 is SVGEGT. The CDR3 covers 13 residues. CDR3 sequence reads: CASSYHGGYEQYF.

The chain has TRBV5-1 and TRBJ1-1; the TRBD1 assignment by TCRdb is unverifiable without DNA. Germline assignment: CDR1 SGHRS and CDR2 YFSETQ. The CDR3 loop spans 16 amino acids. This chain's CDR3 is CASSLGQGPLNGEAFF.

The chain uses TRBV20-1 and TRBJ1-3; checking the TCRdb D call of TRBD1 is not possible without DNA. Germline CDR1 and CDR2: DFQATT and SNEGSKA (reference sequence). The CDR3 contains 14 residues. CDR3 in amino acids: CSARPPGPGNTIYF.

This chain connects TRBV25-1 to TRBJ2-1; the D call from TCRdb, TRBD1, cannot be confirmed without DNA. The germline V gene has CDR1 MGHDK and CDR2 SYGVNS. CDR3 length: 12 amino acids. CDR3 amino acids: CASSGQYNEQFF.

The CDR3 region is CAWSVRSGTGRYNEQFF. The chain uses TRBV30 and TRBJ2-1. Germline-derived CDR1 and CDR2 are GTSNPN and SVGIG (reference sequence). The length of the CDR3 is 17 residues.

J is TRBJ2-1 and V is TRBV30; the TCRdb D gene call, TRBD2, has no DNA to confirm it. This CDR3 region has 16 residues. Germline V lookup: CDR1 GTSNPN, CDR2 SVGIG (reference sequence). The CDR3 spells CAWTQKSGNSYNEQFF.

The chain is built from TRBV7-9 and TRBJ2-3; TCRdb indicates TRBD1, and absent DNA this call remains unverified. The CDR3 length is 15 residues. In germline, CDR1 is SEHNR, CDR2 FQNEAQ (reference sequence). The CDR3 loop is CASSPPWDSTDTQYF.

The chain uses TRBV7-9 and TRBJ1-1. CDR1 is SEHNR and CDR2 is FQNEAQ in the germline V gene (reference sequence). The CDR3 has 14 amino acids. The CDR3 reads CASSYLAGNTEAFF.

The chain carries TRBV11-2 and TRBJ1-1; the TCRdb D gene call, TRBD1, has no DNA to confirm it. The CDR3 is made up of 18 amino acids. Germline loops: CDR1 SGHAT, CDR2 FQNNGV. This CDR3 reads CASSLESGGLVTHTEAFF.

V gene TRBV29-1 combines with J gene TRBJ1-1; TCRdb calls TRBD1, which cannot be checked without DNA. From germline, CDR1 is SQVTM and CDR2 ANQGSEA. The CDR3 is 14 residues long. CDR3 sequence reads: CSVTRQAENTEAFF.